Below, 27 T cell receptor beta chains from the same sample are listed, as sequenced in a study of post-analysis software for immune sequencing data (dated by TCRdb to the mid-2010s). Points the paper makes about the study in general: Significantly higher frequencies in patients than in controls were found for about 5 TRBV segments, including TRBV5-6, TRBV5-1 and TRBV20-1.

Library preparation was by PCR. The listed sequencing device is Illumina HiSeq 2500. Unique molecular identifiers were incorporated into TCR beta cDNA libraries to reduce PCR and sequencing biases. TCRdb took the public reads, trimmed them with fastp at Q25, ran MiXCR for clone calling and kept in-frame beta chains. Under each unique CDR3 protein, matching rows form one entry showing the most common genes and DNA. In this sample the table shows 650,000 to 850,000 distinct CDR3 sequences, roughly 46% of which occur a single time. The ten largest clones take up roughly 4.4% of the sample. What these receptors recognize is not known. Sequencing used blood. These receptors came from a girl between 5 and 17 years old with multiple sclerosis.

This clonotype has just a few counts. This chain links TRBV12-3 or TRBV12-4 with TRBJ2-5, with TRBD2 identical over 7 bases. Trimming took 7 bases from V and 5 from J; bases not matched to a gene: 7. The CDR3 sequence is 13 residues long. The chain's CDR3 is CASTQAGLETQYF. CDR3 sequence (DNA): TGTGCCAGCACCCAAGCGGGGTTGGAGACCCAGTACTTC.

The chain links TRBV10-3 to TRBJ2-3, with unresolved D. The CDR3 runs to 14 residues. Trimming took 11 bases from V and 2 from J, leaving 17 bases between them. The V gene's germline CDR1 is ENHRY and CDR2 SYGVKD. CDR3 protein: CAATVRLNTDTQYF. The CDR3 nucleotides read TGTGCCGCTACGGTGAGACTGAACACAGATACGCAGTATTTT.

The chain has TRBV14 and TRBJ1-1; D unclear. The ends were cut back, 1 base at V and 3 bases at J, with 12 bases in the middle. Germline V gene data show CDR1 as SGHDN and CDR2 as FVKESK. The CDR3 is 15 amino acids. Written as DNA, the CDR3 is TGTGCCAGCAGCCAAGTCGACCTCGGGGACACTGAAGCTTTCTTT. Protein: CASSQVDLGDTEAFF. Variable domain in full (rest from reference TRBV14 and TRBJ1-1): EAGVTQFPSHSVIEKGQTVTLRCDPISGHDNLYWYRRVMGKEIKFLLHFVKESKQDESGMPNNRFLAERTGGTYSTLKVQPAELEDSGVYFCASSQVDLGDTEAFFGQGTRLTVV.

V gene TRBV27 combines with J gene TRBJ2-6, with 7 bases that match TRBD1. Germline V gene lookup returns CDR1 MNHEY and CDR2 SMNVEV (reference sequence). This CDR3 has 17 amino acids. The trim removed 6 bases at V and 4 bases at J, leaving 12 bases unmatched. The CDR3 protein is CASSLSRGSSGANVLTF. CDR3 sequence (DNA): TGTGCCAGCAGCCTTTCCAGGGGGTCCTCCGGGGCCAACGTCCTGACTTTC.

This clonotype has only one observation. The chain couples TRBV24-1 to TRBJ2-1; 10 bases line up with TRBD2. V lost 9 bases to trimming and J lost 7 bases; unmatched junction nucleotides: 8. This CDR3 contains 14 residues. The V gene's germline CDR1 is KGHDR and CDR2 SFDVKD. CDR3 loop: CATGAGGPGNEQFF. In nucleotides, the CDR3 is TGTGCCACCGGAGCGGGAGGGCCGGGGAATGAGCAGTTCTTC.

V and J are TRBV28 and TRBJ1-5; a weak D match, TRBD1 (5 bases). The length of the CDR3 is 14 residues. CDR1 and CDR2 (germline): MDHEN, SYDVKM. Trimming took off 3 bases at V and 7 bases at J, with 13 bases between the two ends. The CDR3 DNA sequence: TGTGCCAGCAGTTTCTATGGGGACGAGCAGCCCCAGCATTTT. Its translation is CASSFYGDEQPQHF. The full variable domain, in which reference TRBV28 and TRBJ1-5 provide the parts outside the CDR3, is DVKVTQSSRYLVKRTGEKVFLECVQDMDHENMFWYRQDPGLGLRLIYFSYDVKMKEKGDIPEGYSVSREKKERFSLILESASTNQTSMYLCASSFYGDEQPQHFGDGTRLSIL.

This sequence joins TRBV7-2 and TRBJ2-1, with D tentatively TRBD1 or TRBD2 (5 bases each). Per germline, CDR1 SGHTA and CDR2 FQGNSA. V dropped 2 bases and J dropped 13 bases, with 21 bases sitting between them. CDR3 length: 15 amino acids. CDR3 sequence reads: CASSLRGGQGETQFF. As DNA, the CDR3 is TGTGCCAGCAGCTTACGGGGTGGTCAGGGAGAGACCCAGTTCTTC.

The V gene is TRBV6-6, the J gene TRBJ2-6; no firm D call. The V end was cut by 4 bases, the J end by 6 bases, with 7 bases between. CDR1 is MNHNY and CDR2 is SVGAGI in the germline V gene (reference sequence). There are 13 residues in the CDR3. This CDR3 reads CASSSSLANVLTF. The CDR3 DNA sequence: TGTGCCAGCAGTTCCTCGTTGGCCAACGTCCTGACTTTC.

This clonotype was seen a handful of times. This chain connects TRBV4-3 to TRBJ1-2; tentatively, D is TRBD1 (5 bases). CDR1 is LGHNA, CDR2 YSLEER, per germline. Trimming removed 0 bases at V and 7 bases at J, with 12 bases between. The CDR3 contains 14 residues. The DNA for the CDR3 is TGCGCCAGCAGCCAAGATCGGGGGGAGCGTGGCTACACCTTC. Translation: CASSQDRGERGYTF.

This clonotype has a handful of counts. The chain has TRBV10-3 and TRBJ1-2; D might be TRBD1 (5 bases). The germline CDR1 and CDR2 sequences are ENHRY and SYGVKD. This CDR3 is 14 amino acids long. V was pared by 4 bases and J by 4 bases, with 13 bases between. CDR3 sequence: CAISADGGSYGYTF. The CDR3, as DNA: TGTGCCATCAGTGCTGATGGGGGTAGCTATGGCTACACCTTC.

J is TRBJ2-6 and V is TRBV28, with D perhaps matching TRBD1 (5 bases). This CDR3 is 17 amino acids long. Trimming left V 3 bases short and J 2 bases short, with 14 bases between. The germline V gene encodes CDR1 MDHEN and CDR2 SYDVKM. CDR3 coding DNA: TGTGCCAGCAGTTTCATCAGGGATGGGCCTGGGGCCAACGTCCTGACTTTC. The encoded protein is CASSFIRDGPGANVLTF. Full variable domain (remainder filled in from reference TRBV28 and TRBJ2-6): DVKVTQSSRYLVKRTGEKVFLECVQDMDHENMFWYRQDPGLGLRLIYFSYDVKMKEKGDIPEGYSVSREKKERFSLILESASTNQTSMYLCASSFIRDGPGANVLTFGAGSRLTVL.

About this clonotype: The junction and the germline gene differ at one end; a read error may be behind it. The chain has TRBV7-2 and TRBJ1-1; TRBD1 matches 7 bases. The germline gives CDR1 SGHTA, CDR2 FQGNSA. The CDR3 is 13 residues long. CDR3 coding DNA: TGTGCCAGCAGCTCGGACAGGCACACAGAAGCTTTCTTT. Translating gives CASSSDRHTEAFF.

J is TRBJ2-7 and V is TRBV18; D is unclear. V was shortened by 3 bases and J by 5 bases, with 17 bases between the two germline ends. The germline V gene has CDR1 KGHSH and CDR2 LQKENI. CDR3 size: 15 residues. CDR3 in DNA: TGTGCCAGCTCACCTACTTCCGGGCCCTGGGACGAGCAGTACTTC. Translated: CASSPTSGPWDEQYF.

The V and J genes are TRBV3-1 and TRBJ2-5; 12 nucleotides line up with TRBD1. The V gene's germline CDR1 is LGHDT and CDR2 YNNKEL (reference sequence). This CDR3 comprises 17 residues. J was trimmed by 5 bases and V by 4 bases; bases with no gene match: 11. In nucleotides, the CDR3 is TGTGCCAGCAGCCGGGGACAGGGGGCGCAGATACAGGAGACCCAGTACTTC. Translating it yields CASSRGQGAQIQETQYF.

This clonotype has only a few counts. A much larger clone differs by one base, so this may be a read error. The V and J genes are TRBV7-2 and TRBJ2-4; 10 bases agree with TRBD1. CDR1 is SGHTA, CDR2 FQGNSA, per germline. This CDR3 comprises 14 residues. In nucleotides, the CDR3 is TGTGCCAGCAGCTCTCGGACAGGGGGGAACATTCTGTACTTC. Translating gives CASSSRTGGNILYF.

This clonotype turned up a few times. This chain joins TRBV28 and TRBJ2-5; maybe TRBD2 (6 bases). The CDR3 runs to 15 residues. Germline V gives CDR1 MDHEN, CDR2 SYDVKM. The V end lost 4 bases, the J end lost 0 bases, and 12 bases lay between the germline ends. The CDR3 reads CASSSGTQYQETQYF. CDR3 DNA sequence: TGTGCCAGCAGTTCCGGGACTCAGTACCAAGAGACCCAGTACTTC.

This clonotype showed up just a few times. J is TRBJ2-1 and V is TRBV24-1; 11 bases are a match to TRBD2. Germline lookup yields CDR1 KGHDR and CDR2 SFDVKD. With V trimmed by 3 bases and J by 2 bases, 2 bases remained unmatched. The CDR3 has 16 residues. CDR3 in DNA: TGTGCCACCAGTGATCGACTAGCGGGAACCTACAATGAGCAGTTCTTC. This sequence encodes CATSDRLAGTYNEQFF.

This chain uses TRBV29-1 with TRBJ2-5; tentative D call: TRBD1 (6 bases). Trimming pared 4 bases from V and 4 bases from J, leaving 16 bases between. The CDR3 covers 14 residues. Germline V gene data show CDR1 as SQVTM and CDR2 as ANQGSEA. The CDR3 region is CSVGRQAFGETQYF. CDR3 in DNA: TGCAGCGTTGGTCGACAGGCGTTCGGAGAGACCCAGTACTTC.

The J gene is TRBJ1-2, the V gene TRBV30; 8 positions match TRBD1. CDR1 is GTSNPN and CDR2 is SVGIG in the germline V gene (reference sequence). Trimming removed 2 bases from V and 5 bases from J; junction bases left unmatched: 4. This CDR3 has 13 residues. CDR3 protein: CAWSQQGEYGYTF. CDR3 nucleotides: TGTGCCTGGAGTCAACAGGGGGAGTATGGCTACACCTTC.

This clonotype was recorded a few times. This chain joins TRBV28 and TRBJ2-3, with D possibly TRBD2 on 6 matching bases. V was clipped by 0 bases and J by 4 bases, with 14 bases between them. CDR3 length: 16 residues. CDR1 and CDR2 (germline): MDHEN, SYDVKM. This CDR3 is CASSLWTGVSADTQYF. The CDR3 DNA sequence: TGTGCCAGCAGTTTATGGACGGGAGTAAGCGCAGATACGCAGTATTTT.

The rearrangement uses TRBV5-1 and TRBJ2-5; D might be TRBD2 (6 bases). The CDR3 contains 16 residues. Trimming stripped 0 bases from V and 3 bases from J, with 15 bases between. In germline, CDR1 is SGHRS, CDR2 YFSETQ. The CDR3 DNA is TGCGCCAGCAGCTTGGCCTCGCCATCGGGAGAAGAGACCCAGTACTTC. It specifies CASSLASPSGEETQYF. The full variable domain, in which reference TRBV5-1 and TRBJ2-5 provide the parts outside the CDR3, is KAGVTQTPRYLIKTRGQQVTLSCSPISGHRSVSWYQQTPGQGLQFLFEYFSETQRNKGNFPGRFSGRQFSNSRSEMNVSTLELGDSALYLCASSLASPSGEETQYFGPGTRLLVL.

The chain carries TRBV29-1 and TRBJ1-2; TRBD1 might be the D (5 bases). CDR1 and CDR2 from the germline V gene are SQVTM and ANQGSEA. This CDR3 comprises 13 residues. With 2 bases removed from V and 7 bases from J, the gap between germline ends came to 14 bases. The CDR3, as DNA: TGCAGCGTTGAAATTGGTACAGGAACTGGCTACACCTTC. Amino acid sequence: CSVEIGTGTGYTF.

On this clonotype itself: A junction end diverges from the germline sequence, so it may reflect a read error. The rearrangement links TRBV6-1 to TRBJ2-3; 16 bases agree with TRBD2. This CDR3 is built from 16 residues. The germline V gene encodes CDR1 MNHNS and CDR2 SASEGT. The CDR3 here is CAGRPGLAGGGDTQYF. The DNA for the CDR3 is TGTGCCGGCAGGCCGGGACTAGCGGGAGGGGGAGATACGCAGTATTTT.

The chain combines TRBV13 with TRBJ2-7; D is unresolved. Trimming pared 5 bases from V and 6 bases from J, leaving 11 bases between. This CDR3 is 12 amino acids long. The germline V gene has CDR1 PRHDT and CDR2 FYEKMQ (reference sequence). Here the CDR3 reads CASSPNRGEQYF. CDR3 nucleotide sequence: TGTGCCAGCAGCCCAAATCGCGGCGAGCAGTACTTC.

This clonotype was counted only a few times. This chain joins TRBV9 and TRBJ2-1; perhaps TRBD2 as D (6 bases). There are 12 residues in the CDR3. The germline CDR1 and CDR2 sequences are SGDLS and YYNGEE. V was pared by 3 bases and J by 10 bases, with 11 bases between. The CDR3 reads CASSGRESEQFF. Here the CDR3 DNA reads TGTGCCAGCAGCGGGAGGGAAAGCGAGCAGTTCTTC.

For the CDR3, the DNA is TGTGCCAGTAGTGTAAGACAGGACTACGAGCAGTACTTC. As protein: CASSVRQDYEQYF. V and J are TRBV19 and TRBJ2-7, with D maybe TRBD1 (6 bases). Trimming stripped 5 bases from V and 3 bases from J, with 11 bases between. The CDR3 totals 13 residues. The V gene's germline CDR1 is LNHDA and CDR2 SQIVND (reference sequence). The full variable domain, in which reference TRBV19 and TRBJ2-7 provide the parts outside the CDR3, is DGGITQSPKYLFRKEGQNVTLSCEQNLNHDAMYWYRQDPGQGLRLIYYSQIVNDFQKGDIAEGYSVSREKKESFPLTVTSAQKNPTAFYLCASSVRQDYEQYFGPGTRLTVT.

The DNA for the CDR3 is TGTGCCAGCACCCGGGGGCTAGGGGATACGCAGTATTTT. Protein product: CASTRGLGDTQYF. This rearrangement joins TRBV12-3 or TRBV12-4 to TRBJ2-3; D tentatively reads TRBD1 or TRBD2 (6 bases each). Trimming took off 7 bases at V and 6 bases at J, with 14 bases between the two ends. This CDR3 contains 13 residues.